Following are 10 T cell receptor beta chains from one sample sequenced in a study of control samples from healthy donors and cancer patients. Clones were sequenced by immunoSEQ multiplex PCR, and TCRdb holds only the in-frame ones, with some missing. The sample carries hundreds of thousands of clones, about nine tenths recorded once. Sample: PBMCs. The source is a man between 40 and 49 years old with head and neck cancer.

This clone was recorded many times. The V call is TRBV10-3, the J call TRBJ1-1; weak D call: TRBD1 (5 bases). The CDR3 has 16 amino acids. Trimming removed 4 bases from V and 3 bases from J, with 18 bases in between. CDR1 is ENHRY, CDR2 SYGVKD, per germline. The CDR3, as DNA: TGTGCCATCAGTGCAAGGGACGGGGCGCGGGACACTGAAGCTTTCTTT. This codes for CAISARDGARDTEAFF.

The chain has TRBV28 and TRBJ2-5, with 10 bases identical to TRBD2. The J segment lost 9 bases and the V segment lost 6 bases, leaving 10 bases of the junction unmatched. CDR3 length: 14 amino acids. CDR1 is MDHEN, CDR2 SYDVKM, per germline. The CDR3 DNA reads TGTGCCAGCAGCCCGCTAGCGGGGGATGAGGCCCAGTACTTC. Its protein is CASSPLAGDEAQYF.

CDR3 sequence: CAWDGRANTGELFF. The CDR3 bases are TGTGCCTGGGACGGGAGAGCGAACACCGGGGAGCTGTTTTTT. This chain links TRBV30 with TRBJ2-2; a possible D gene is TRBD2 (6 bases). The CDR3 is 14 amino acids. V gave up 5 bases and J gave up 0 bases, with 10 bases separating them. Germline CDR1 GTSNPN, CDR2 SVGIG (reference sequence).

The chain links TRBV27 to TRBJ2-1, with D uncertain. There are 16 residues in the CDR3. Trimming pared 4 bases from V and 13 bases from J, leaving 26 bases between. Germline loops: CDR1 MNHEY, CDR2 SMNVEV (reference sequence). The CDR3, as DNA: TGTGCCAGCAGTTCCACCCCTGACCCCATCTATCCCTTACAGTTCTTC. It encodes CASSSTPDPIYPLQFF.

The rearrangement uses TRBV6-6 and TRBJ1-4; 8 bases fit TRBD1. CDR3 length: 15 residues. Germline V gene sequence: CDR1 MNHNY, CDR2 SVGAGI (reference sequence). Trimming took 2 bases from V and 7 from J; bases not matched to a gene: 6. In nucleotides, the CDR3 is TGTGCCAGCAGTTACGGGGACAGGAGTAGTGAAAAACTGTTTTTT. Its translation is CASSYGDRSSEKLFF.

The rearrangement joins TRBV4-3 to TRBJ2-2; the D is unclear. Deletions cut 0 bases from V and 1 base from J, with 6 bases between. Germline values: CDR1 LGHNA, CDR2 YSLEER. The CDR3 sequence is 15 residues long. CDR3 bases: TGCGCCAGCAGCCAAGAGGGCGGGAACACCGGGGAGCTGTTTTTT. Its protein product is CASSQEGGNTGELFF.

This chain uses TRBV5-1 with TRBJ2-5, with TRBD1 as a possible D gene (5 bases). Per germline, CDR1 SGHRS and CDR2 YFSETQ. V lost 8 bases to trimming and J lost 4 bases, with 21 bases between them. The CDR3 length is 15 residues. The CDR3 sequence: CASSPTGPIRETQYF. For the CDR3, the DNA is TGCGCCAGTAGCCCAACAGGACCCATTAGAGAGACCCAGTACTTC.

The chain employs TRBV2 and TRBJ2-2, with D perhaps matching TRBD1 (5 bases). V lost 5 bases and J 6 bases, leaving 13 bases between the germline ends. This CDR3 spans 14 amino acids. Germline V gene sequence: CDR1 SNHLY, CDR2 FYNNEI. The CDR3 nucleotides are TGTGCCAGCAGTCGACTGCAGGGTCCCGGGGAGCTGTTTTTT. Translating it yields CASSRLQGPGELFF.

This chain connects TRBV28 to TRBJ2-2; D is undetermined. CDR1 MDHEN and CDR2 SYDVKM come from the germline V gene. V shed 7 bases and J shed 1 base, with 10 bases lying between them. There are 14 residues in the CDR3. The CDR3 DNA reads TGTGCCAGCACGAGCACCAGGAACACCGGGGAGCTGTTTTTT. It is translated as CASTSTRNTGELFF.

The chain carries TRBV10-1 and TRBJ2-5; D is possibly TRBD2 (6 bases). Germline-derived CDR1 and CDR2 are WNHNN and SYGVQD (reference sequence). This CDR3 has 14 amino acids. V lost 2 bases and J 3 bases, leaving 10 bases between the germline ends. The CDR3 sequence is CASSEDGGKETQYF. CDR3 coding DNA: TGCGCCAGCAGTGAGGACGGGGGTAAAGAGACCCAGTACTTC.